One and the same sample provided the 14 T cell receptor beta chains below, sequenced in a study of tumor-infiltrating lymphocytes in primary liver carcinoma. RNA and DNA were co-extracted from around 20-30 mg of unsorted bulk tissue. A primer in the constant region served to generate TCR beta cDNA from 450 to 600 ng of total RNA. TCR beta libraries came from three nested multiplex PCR rounds using slightly modified ARM-PCR. With TRBV1-TRBV30 forward primers and a C-beta reverse primer, the first two PCR rounds were run for 10 cycles each. One entry per CDR3 protein, called by TCRdb with MiXCR from the multiplex PCR reads. The data contain about 100,000 distinct CDR3 sequences, 69% of them seen just once; the ten biggest clones take up around 8.8%. Sequencing was performed on liver tumor tissue from sampling region 5. The subset denotes: tumor region T5, tumor centre. The receptor source for this set is a woman aged 60-70 years with primary liver carcinoma and hepatitis B virus infection.

For this clonotype: It may be a read error: a sequence one base away is much more abundant. V is TRBV7-8 and J is TRBJ2-5; weak D call: TRBD1 (5 bases). The CDR3 has 15 residues. Germline CDR1 and CDR2: SGHVS and FQNEAQ. CDR3 region: CASSLVQGWQETHYF. In nucleotides, the CDR3 is TGTGCCAGCAGCTTAGTGCAGGGTTGGCAAGAGACCCATTACTTC. Filled out from reference TRBV7-8 and TRBJ2-5, the complete variable domain reads GAGVSQSPRYKVAKRGQDVALRCDPISGHVSLFWYQQALGQGPEFLTYFQNEAQLDKSGLPSDRFFAERPEGSVSTLKIQRTQQEDSAVYLCASSLVQGWQETHYFGPGTRLLVL.

This chain uses TRBV4-1 with TRBJ1-1, with a tentative D call TRBD1 (6 bases). Germline CDR1 and CDR2: MGHRA and YSYEKL. Trimming left V 4 bases short and J 5 bases short, with 26 bases between. This CDR3 is 18 amino acids long. The CDR3 DNA reads as TGCGCCAGCAGCCGTAGATACCGACAGGAGGCCGGGTTGACTGAAGCTTTCTTT. Its protein is CASSRRYRQEAGLTEAFF.

About this clonotype: An end of the junction does not agree with germline; a read error may underlie this. This chain uses TRBV14 with TRBJ2-7; TRBD1 is a possible D gene (5 bases). Germline CDR1 and CDR2: SGHDN and FVKESK. This CDR3 is built from 13 residues. DNA of the CDR3: TGTGCCAGCAGCCCTTGGGGCACCTACGAGCGGTACTTC. This gives the protein CASSPWGTYERYF.

The chain links TRBV5-1 to TRBJ2-3; D possibly matches TRBD1 or TRBD2 (5 bases each). In germline, CDR1 is SGHRS, CDR2 YFSETQ. V shed 3 bases and J shed 2 bases, with 13 bases lying between them. The CDR3 consists of 15 residues. The chain's CDR3 is CASSSGRGSTDTQYF. CDR3 bases: TGCGCCAGCAGCTCAGGCCGGGGCTCCACAGATACGCAGTATTTT.

A remark on this clonotype: Possible read error: a much larger clone is one base away. The chain links TRBV28 to TRBJ1-5, with 8 bases lining up with TRBD1. This CDR3 is 13 amino acids long. The germline CDR1 and CDR2 sequences are MDHEN and SYDVKM. With 8 bases clipped from V and 6 bases from J, the junction kept 6 bases outside the gene matches. CDR3 protein: CASGIQGVQPQHF. In DNA form, the CDR3 reads TGTGCCAGCGGCATACAGGGGGTTCAGCCCCAGCATTTT.

In its sample, this clonotype was seen many times. The rearrangement joins TRBV10-2 to TRBJ1-1, with unresolved D. Germline CDR1 is WSHSY and CDR2 is SAAADI. The length of the CDR3 is 14 residues. V gave up 11 bases and J gave up 4 bases, with 20 bases separating them. CDR3 residues: CASRAGPSSTEAFF. The CDR3 DNA is TGCGCCTCCCGGGCCGGCCCTTCGTCCACTGAAGCTTTCTTT.

Remarks on this clonotype: As the CDR3 is not closed by the conserved phenylalanine or tryptophan, this likely results from a read error. The chain recombines TRBV28 with TRBJ2-6, with D perhaps matching TRBD2 (6 bases). The CDR3 sequence is 17 residues long. Germline V gene sequence: CDR1 MDHEN, CDR2 SYDVKM. CDR3 sequence reads: CVSSSSPGGAGANVLTS. In nucleotides, the CDR3 is TGTGTCAGCAGTTCCTCTCCCGGAGGGGCTGGGGCCAACGTCCTGACTTCC.

This clonotype was detected once. The chain employs TRBV11-2 and TRBJ2-7, with D maybe TRBD1 (5 bases). The CDR3 runs to 12 residues. Deletions cut 7 bases from V and 6 bases from J, with 13 bases between. Germline lookup yields CDR1 SGHAT and CDR2 FQNNGV. The CDR3, as DNA: TGTGCCAGCAACCAGACAGTGTCCGAGCAGTACTTC. Its protein product is CASNQTVSEQYF.

A note on this clonotype: A read error may produce the germline difference seen at one junction end. V usage is TRBV12-3 or TRBV12-4 and J usage is TRBJ2-1; 12 bases line up with TRBD2. The CDR3 is made up of 18 amino acids. CDR3 in amino acids: CVSSPGLAGSKSYNEQFF. The CDR3 nucleotides read TGTGTCAGCAGTCCCGGACTAGCGGGGTCAAAGTCCTACAATGAGCAGTTCTTC.

With regard to this clonotype: A read error is possible here, since a much larger clone lies one base away. This chain links TRBV30 with TRBJ1-3; D remains ambiguous. V lost 1 base to trimming and J lost 4 bases, with 11 bases between them. CDR1 and CDR2 (germline): GTSNPN, SVGIG (reference sequence). The CDR3 is 14 residues long. In DNA, the CDR3 is TGTGCCTGGAGTGCCGAGGATAACGGAAACACCATATATTTT. Its protein is CAWSAEDNGNTIYF.

Concerning this clonotype: This may arise from a read error, as a much more abundant clone is one base away. V usage is TRBV13 and J usage is TRBJ2-1, with D possibly matching TRBD2 (5 bases). With 5 bases removed from V and 7 bases from J, the gap between germline ends came to 9 bases. CDR1 is PRHDT and CDR2 is FYEKMQ in the germline V gene (reference sequence). The CDR3 contains 12 residues. The CDR3, as DNA: TGTGCCAGCAGCAAGACTACGAATGAGCAGTTCTTC. This encodes CASSKTTNEQFF.

As to this clonotype: One end of the junction varies from germline; a read error may be responsible. The chain uses TRBV18 and TRBJ2-3; no firm D call. The germline gives CDR1 KGHSH, CDR2 LQKENI. The CDR3 runs 14 residues. The CDR3 DNA reads as TGTACCAGCTCACCACCGGGTCGCACAGATACGCAGTATTTT. It specifies CTSSPPGRTDTQYF.

This clonotype was seen repeatedly, ten times or more. V and J are TRBV14 and TRBJ2-2; D ambiguous. The CDR3 loop spans 13 amino acids. The germline CDR1 and CDR2 sequences are SGHDN and FVKESK. Trimming pared 1 base from V and 3 bases from J, leaving 3 bases between. CDR3 nucleotide sequence: TGTGCCAGCAGCCAAGTCCACACCGGGGAGCTGTTTTTT. Its translation is CASSQVHTGELFF.

Notes on this clonotype: One end of the junction fails to match germline, which may point to a read error. The rearrangement links TRBV12-3 or TRBV12-4 to TRBJ2-1; D remains ambiguous. The CDR3 is 16 amino acids. The CDR3: CAGSRARWSSYNEQFF. Here the CDR3 DNA reads TGTGCCGGCAGTCGAGCCCGGTGGAGCTCCTACAATGAGCAGTTCTTC.